The subject of this entry is one T cell receptor beta chain. Its antigen is not identified. These data originate in a study of PD-1 blockade in classical Hodgkin lymphoma. The study, taken as a whole, reports: A reduction in baseline TCR diversity was reportedly seen in newly diagnosed patients relative to healthy donors.

Time point described: cycle 4 day 1 (C4D1), after 6 weeks of nivolumab. Relapses following autologous stem cell transplantation were seen in all patients, with brentuximab vedotin exposure varying. Magnetic negative selection served to purify CD4+ T cells out of PBMCs that had been thawed. Trimming took 1 base from V and 6 from J, leaving 13 bases between them. CDR1 and CDR2 (germline): SGHDN, FVKESK. The CDR3 is 14 amino acids. Profiling relied on immunoSEQ multiplex PCR, and the TCRdb table lists in-frame clones only, not all of them. Of 20,000 or so clones listed, less than 85% were seen once; the top ten hold about 2.4%.

The sample consisted of CD4+ T cells from blood, taken before the fourth cycle of nivolumab. The V gene is TRBV14, the J gene TRBJ2-7; tentative D call: TRBD2 (5 bases). The receptor's source is a human donor with classical Hodgkin lymphoma. CDR3 amino acids: CASSQVAGTGEQYF. The CDR3 DNA reads as TGTGCCAGCAGCCAAGTCGCGGGTACGGGCGAGCAGTACTTC.